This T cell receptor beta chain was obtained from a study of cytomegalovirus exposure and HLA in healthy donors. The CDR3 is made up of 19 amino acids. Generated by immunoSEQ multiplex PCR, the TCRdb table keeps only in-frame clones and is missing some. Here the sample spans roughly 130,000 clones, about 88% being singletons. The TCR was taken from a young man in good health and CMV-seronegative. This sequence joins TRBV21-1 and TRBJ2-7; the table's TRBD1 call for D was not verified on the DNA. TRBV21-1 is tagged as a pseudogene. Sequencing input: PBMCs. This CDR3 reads CASSKDGTGLGQFSYEQYF. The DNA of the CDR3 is TGTGCCAGCAGCAAAGACGGGACGGGCTTGGGACAGTTCTCCTACGAGCAGTACTTC.